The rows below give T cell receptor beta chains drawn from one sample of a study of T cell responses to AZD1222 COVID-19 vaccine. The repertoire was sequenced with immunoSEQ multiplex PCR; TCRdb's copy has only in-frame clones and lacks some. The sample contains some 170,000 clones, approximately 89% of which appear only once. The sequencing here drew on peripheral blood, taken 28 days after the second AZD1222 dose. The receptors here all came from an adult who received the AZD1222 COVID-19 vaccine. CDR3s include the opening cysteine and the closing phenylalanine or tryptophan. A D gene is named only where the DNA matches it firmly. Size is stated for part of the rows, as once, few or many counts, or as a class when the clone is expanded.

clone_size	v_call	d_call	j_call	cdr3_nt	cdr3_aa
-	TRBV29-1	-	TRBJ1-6	TGCAGCGTTGGGCAGGGGACCAATTCACCCCTCCACTTT	CSVGQGTNSPLHF
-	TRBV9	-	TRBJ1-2	TGTGCCAGCAGCGTAGCCACCTCTGGGGGCTACACCTTC	CASSVATSGGYTF
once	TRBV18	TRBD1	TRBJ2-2	TGTGCCAGCCTGACAGGGGCGAACACCGGGGAGCTGTTTTTT	CASLTGANTGELFF
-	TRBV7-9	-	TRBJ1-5	TGTGCCAGCAGCTTAGCGGGGGTTAGCAATCAGCCCCAGCATTTT	CASSLAGVSNQPQHF
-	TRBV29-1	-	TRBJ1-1	TGCAGCGTTGGCAGGGGCGGGATCTTAACTGAAGCTTTCTTT	CSVGRGGILTEAFF
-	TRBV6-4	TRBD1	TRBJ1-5	TGTGCCAGCAGTGACTCCGGGACAGGGAGGAGCAATCAGCCCCAGCATTTT	CASSDSGTGRSNQPQHF
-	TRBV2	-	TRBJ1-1	TGTGCCAGCAACCGATGGGGGGACCCCCGGATGAACACTGAAGCTTTCTTT	CASNRWGDPRMNTEAFF
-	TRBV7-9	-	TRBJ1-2	TGTGCCAGCAGCTTATCATCCGCCCCTTACGGCTACACCTTC	CASSLSSAPYGYTF
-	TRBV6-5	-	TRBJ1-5	TGTGCCAGCAGTTACGCAAGGGGGGACAATCAGCCCCAGCATTTT	CASSYARGDNQPQHF
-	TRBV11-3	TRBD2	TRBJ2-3	TGTGCCAGCAGCCTCGGGGGGGCCCGGATGGATACGCAGTATTTT	CASSLGGARMDTQYF
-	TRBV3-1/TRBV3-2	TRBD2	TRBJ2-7	TGTGCCAGCAGCCATGTCACTAGCGGGAAAGGCTACGAGCAGTACTTC	CASSHVTSGKGYEQYF
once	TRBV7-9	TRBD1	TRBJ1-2	TGTGCCAGCAGCTCCGGGACAGGGAACTATGGCTACACCTTC	CASSSGTGNYGYTF
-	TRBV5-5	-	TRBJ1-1	TGTGCCAGCAGCTTTGTCTCAACGAACACTGAAGCTTTCTTT	CASSFVSTNTEAFF
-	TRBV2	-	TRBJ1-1	TGTGCCAGCAGTGAGTCCCCGAACACTGAAGCTTTCTTT	CASSESPNTEAFF
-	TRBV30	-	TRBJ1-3	TGTGCCTGGAGTGTATTGGGAACCTCTGGAAACACCATATATTTT	CAWSVLGTSGNTIYF
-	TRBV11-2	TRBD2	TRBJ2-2	TGTGCCAGCAGCTTTTCGATAGGACTAGCGGGCACCGGGGAGCTGTTTTTT	CASSFSIGLAGTGELFF
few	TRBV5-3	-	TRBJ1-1	TGTGCCAGAAGCTTGATTGTGCGGGCCCTAGTTCGGGCTGAAGCTTTCTTT	CARSLIVRALVRAEAFF
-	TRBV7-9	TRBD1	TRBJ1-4	TGTGCCAGCAGACCGACAGGGGGCACTGAAAAACTGTTTTTT	CASRPTGGTEKLFF
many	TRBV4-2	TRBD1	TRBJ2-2	TGTGCCAGCAGCCCCGGGACAGGGGACACCGGGGAGCTGTTTTTT	CASSPGTGDTGELFF
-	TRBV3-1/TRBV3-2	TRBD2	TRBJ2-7	TGTGCCAGCAGCCACGGGACTAGGGTTCAGGTGCAGTACTTC	CASSHGTRVQVQYF
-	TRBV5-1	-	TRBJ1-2	TGCGCCAGCAGCTTGGTAGGGGGTGACTATGGCTACACCTTC	CASSLVGGDYGYTF
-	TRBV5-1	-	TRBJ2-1	TGCGCCAGCAGCCCGGACCGGAGCTCCTACAATGAGCAGTTCTTC	CASSPDRSSYNEQFF
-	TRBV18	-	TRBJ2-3	TGTGCCAGCTCACCCGACAGGCGGAGGGGAGATACGCAGTATTTT	CASSPDRRRGDTQYF
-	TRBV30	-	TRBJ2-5	TGTGCCTGGAGTAGGGGGTCCCAAGAGACCCAGTACTTC	CAWSRGSQETQYF
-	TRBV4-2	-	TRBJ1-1	TGTGCCAGCAGCCAAGGGTCCGGGGGGCTGGGCACTGAAGCTTTCTTT	CASSQGSGGLGTEAFF
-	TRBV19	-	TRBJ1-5	TGTGCCAGTAGTACCCTTAGGACGGGGAGCAATCAGCCCCAGCATTTT	CASSTLRTGSNQPQHF
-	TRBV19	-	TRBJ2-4	TGTGCCAGTAGTAAGGAAGCCAAAAACATTCAGTACTTC	CASSKEAKNIQYF
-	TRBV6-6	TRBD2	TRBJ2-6	TGTGCCAGCAGCTTCACCGGGACTAGCGGTTTCTCTGGGGCCAACGTCCTGACTTTC	CASSFTGTSGFSGANVLTF
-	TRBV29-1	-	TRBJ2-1	TGCAGCGTTGAAGACAGGGCCACTAGGTTGGGTGAGCAGTTCTTC	CSVEDRATRLGEQFF
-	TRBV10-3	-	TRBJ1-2	TGTGCCATCAGTGAGTCTAAAGGCTTGGGCGGCTACACCTTC	CAISESKGLGGYTF
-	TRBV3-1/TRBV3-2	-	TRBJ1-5	TGTGCCAGCAGCCAGGGTAGTGCAAATCAGCCCCAGCATTTT	CASSQGSANQPQHF
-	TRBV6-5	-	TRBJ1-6	TGTGCCACCGCCCGGGACTTAAACTATAATTCACCCCTCCACTTT	CATARDLNYNSPLHF
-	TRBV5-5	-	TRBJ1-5	TGTGCCAGCAGCCAAACTCGTAATCAGCCCCAGCATTTT	CASSQTRNQPQHF
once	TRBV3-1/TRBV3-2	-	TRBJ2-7	TGTGCCAGCAGCCAGAATAGCGGTAGCTCCTACGAGCAGTACTTC	CASSQNSGSSYEQYF
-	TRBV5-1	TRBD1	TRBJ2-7	TGCGCCAGCAGCAAAGGGGGCCTACAGTACGAGCAGTACTTC	CASSKGGLQYEQYF
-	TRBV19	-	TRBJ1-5	TGTGCCAGTAGTATCCAGGGAGAGCAGCCCCAGCATTTT	CASSIQGEQPQHF
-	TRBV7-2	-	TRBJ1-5	TGTGCCAGCAGCTTTTTATATAGCAATCAGCCCCAGCATTTT	CASSFLYSNQPQHF